One and the same sample provided the 11 T cell receptor beta chains below, sequenced in a study of T cells in Graves' hyperthyroidism and ophthalmopathy. It was RNA transcripts that yielded the amplified TCR beta CDR3 regions. The HTBI primer set drove a first-round RT-PCR of the TCR CDR3. MiXCR, applied by TCRdb to the multiplex PCR reads, yields one record per CDR3 protein. In the table there are about 420,000 distinct CDR3 sequences, around a sixth of which are singletons. The sample was blood. The receptors shown here come from a woman younger than 30 with Graves' hyperthyroidism.

This clonotype was observed many times. V and J are TRBV24-1 and TRBJ2-1; D may be TRBD1 (6 bases). The CDR3 runs 14 residues. Trimming shortened V by 8 bases and J by 0 bases, and 10 bases separated the two germline ends. In germline, CDR1 is KGHDR, CDR2 SFDVKD. The CDR3 coding sequence is TGTGCCACCACCAGGGGAAGCTCCTACAATGAGCAGTTCTTC. Protein sequence: CATTRGSSYNEQFF.

This clonotype was picked up a small number of times. The chain has TRBV19 and TRBJ1-1, with D possibly TRBD1 on 6 matching bases. Germline loops: CDR1 LNHDA, CDR2 SQIVND (reference sequence). Trimming shortened V by 5 bases and J by 4 bases, and 17 bases separated the two germline ends. The CDR3 is 15 amino acids. CDR3 bases: TGTGCCAGTAGTCTAAAACAGGGTTACAGCACTGAAGCTTTCTTT. As protein: CASSLKQGYSTEAFF.

This clonotype was counted a few times. The gene calls are TRBV6-1 and TRBJ2-5; no reliable D call. Trimming pared 6 bases from V and 6 bases from J, leaving 5 bases between. The germline V gene has CDR1 MNHNS and CDR2 SASEGT. The CDR3 length is 10 residues. Written as DNA, the CDR3 is TGTGCCAGCAGCCCCAAGACCCAGTACTTC. Its translation is CASSPKTQYF.

This clonotype was observed many times. V is TRBV7-2 and J is TRBJ2-1, with a weak D call TRBD2 (5 bases). This CDR3 is built from 16 residues. Deletions cut 4 bases from V and 0 bases from J, with 13 bases between. Germline V lookup: CDR1 SGHTA, CDR2 FQGNSA. The CDR3: CASSSFGSSSYNEQFF. The CDR3 region has the DNA TGTGCCAGCAGCTCCTTTGGGAGCAGCTCCTACAATGAGCAGTTCTTC.

This clonotype came up once. The chain joins TRBV6-1 to TRBJ2-1, with D possibly being TRBD1 (6 bases). The V end lost 8 bases, the J end lost 0 bases, and 17 bases lay between the germline ends. This CDR3 region has 16 residues. The germline V gene has CDR1 MNHNS and CDR2 SASEGT. The DNA for the CDR3 is TGTGCCAGCGGGTGGGGGCGATTAAGCTCCTACAATGAGCAGTTCTTC. Translated, it gives CASGWGRLSSYNEQFF.

There are many counts of this clonotype. The chain recombines TRBV2 with TRBJ1-1; D is ambiguous. V was cut by 5 bases and J by 0 bases, with 10 bases left in between. Germline V gene sequence: CDR1 SNHLY, CDR2 FYNNEI. The CDR3 loop spans 14 amino acids. CDR3 sequence (DNA): TGTGCCAGCAGTTCGGAAGGGATGAACACTGAAGCTTTCTTT. Amino acid sequence: CASSSEGMNTEAFF.

This clonotype was recorded a few times. The chain couples TRBV3-1 to TRBJ2-5, with D perhaps given as TRBD1 or TRBD2 (5 bases each). The CDR3 runs 15 residues. CDR1 and CDR2 (germline): LGHDT, YNNKEL (reference sequence). The V gene lost 4 bases and the J gene lost 2 bases, with 14 bases spanning the gap. CDR3 amino acids: CASSPSRGEQETQYF. CDR3 DNA sequence: TGTGCCAGCAGCCCCTCCCGGGGCGAACAAGAGACCCAGTACTTC.

With respect to this clonotype: It may be a read error: a sequence one base away is much more abundant. V is TRBV20-1 and J is TRBJ2-7; D remains unclear. The CDR3 runs to 13 residues. Trimming took off 1 base at V and 0 bases at J, with 7 bases between the two ends. CDR1 and CDR2 from the germline V gene are DFQATT and SNEGSKA (reference sequence). CDR3 loop: CSARAPFSYEQYF. The CDR3 nucleotides read TGCAGTGCTAGAGCTCCTTTCTCCTACGAGCAGTACTTC.

This clonotype was counted at least ten times. The rearrangement uses TRBV12-3 or TRBV12-4 and TRBJ1-1; TRBD1 is a possible D gene (5 bases). Trimming shortened V by 6 bases and J by 2 bases, and 10 bases separated the two germline ends. The CDR3 covers 13 residues. This CDR3 reads CASSVDRNTEAFF. In nucleotides, the CDR3 is TGTGCCAGCAGCGTAGACAGAAACACTGAAGCTTTCTTT.

This clonotype has at least ten counts. V is TRBV3-1 and J is TRBJ1-2; D is uncertain. Deletions cut 4 bases from V and 4 bases from J, with 7 bases between. Per the germline V gene, CDR1 is LGHDT and CDR2 is YNNKEL (reference sequence). This CDR3 is 12 amino acids long. The CDR3 loop reads CASSPGRYGYTF. In DNA, the CDR3 is TGTGCCAGCAGCCCCGGACGCTATGGCTACACCTTC.

This clonotype came up many times. The chain links TRBV4-3 to TRBJ1-5; D not certain. Trimming shortened V by 0 bases and J by 1 base, and 10 bases separated the two germline ends. This CDR3 contains 16 residues. Germline CDR1 is LGHNA and CDR2 is YSLEER. CDR3 residues: CASSQDSAGSNQPQHF. In DNA, the CDR3 is TGCGCCAGCAGCCAAGATTCGGCGGGGAGCAATCAGCCCCAGCATTTT.